This TCR beta chain came from a study of blood T cell repertoires in COVID-19. Study details: Italy, Spain and the United States were the sources of the convalescent and acute COVID-19 samples. PBMCs, B-cell-depleted T cells, or T cells provided the cDNA or gDNA that made up the material.

Trimming removed 0 bases at V and 0 bases at J, with 10 bases between. Germline loops: CDR1 SGHRS, CDR2 YFSETQ. CDR3 length equals 16 residues. Authors' processing steps: Estimates of nucleated cell counts were drawn from the amplification of reference gene primers. Libraries were prepared by immunoSEQ multiplex PCR; TCRdb keeps only in-frame clonotypes and omits some of them. The D gene and trimming were derived from the DNA, and the V and J assignments and clone size from that table. This sample has approximately 270,000 clones, with approximately 86% found just once. This sequence originates from a man in his forties with active or convalescent COVID-19. This chain uses TRBV5-1 with TRBJ2-1, with D unclear. Sequencing used peripheral blood. CDR3 sequence (DNA): TGCGCCAGCAGCTTGGCATTAGGCGGCTCCTACAATGAGCAGTTCTTC. Residues: CASSLALGGSYNEQFF.